Presented here are 32 T cell receptor beta chains from one specimen sequenced in a study of blood T cell repertoires in COVID-19. Using immunoSEQ multiplex PCR, the repertoire was profiled, and TCRdb retains in-frame clones only, with some absent. The table has 150,000 to 200,000 clones, about nine tenths seen once. Sequencing was done on a sample of peripheral blood. All receptors come from a man aged 18 to 30 who had recovered from COVID-19.

This chain uses TRBV6-6 with TRBJ2-7; weak D call: TRBD2 (5 bases). The ends were cut back, 7 bases at V and 6 bases at J, with 13 bases in the middle. The germline gives CDR1 MNHNY, CDR2 SVGAGI (reference sequence). This CDR3 is built from 12 residues. The CDR3 DNA follows: TGTGCCAGCAAAACCGGGAATCTCGAGCAGTACTTC. It encodes CASKTGNLEQYF.

The chain uses TRBV11-3 and TRBJ1-1; 8 bases match TRBD1. The CDR3 totals 14 residues. V gave up 5 bases and J gave up 1 base; unmatched junction bases: 3. Germline V gene lookup returns CDR1 SGHNT and CDR2 YENEEA. The CDR3 bases are TGTGCCAGCAGCCAGACAGGGGCGAACACTGAAGCTTTCTTT. Amino acid sequence: CASSQTGANTEAFF. The complete variable domain, with remaining parts taken from reference TRBV11-3 and TRBJ1-1, reads EAGVVQSPRYKIIEKKQPVAFWCNPISGHNTLYWYLQNLGQGPELLIRYENEEAVDDSQLPKDRFSAERLKGVDSTLKIQPAELGDSAVYLCASSQTGANTEAFFGQGTRLTVV.

As DNA, the CDR3 is TGTGCCAGCAGTTTATCCCAATCTCCTACCTACGAGCAGTACTTC. Protein: CASSLSQSPTYEQYF. The rearrangement links TRBV27 to TRBJ2-7; no definite D call. V was clipped by 0 bases and J by 2 bases, with 11 bases between them. The germline V gene has CDR1 MNHEY and CDR2 SMNVEV (reference sequence). The length of the CDR3 is 15 residues.

The chain carries TRBV18 and TRBJ1-1, with D possibly matching TRBD1 (5 bases). CDR3 length: 14 residues. Germline CDR1 and CDR2: KGHSH and LQKENI. The V end was cut by 6 bases, the J end by 0 bases, with 11 bases between. The CDR3: CASSPSRVNTEAFF. The CDR3 nucleotides are TGTGCCAGCTCGCCCAGCAGGGTGAACACTGAAGCTTTCTTT.

To note about this clone: Sequence at one end of the junction differs from germline and may be a read error. The chain carries TRBV7-7 and TRBJ2-5; 9 bases align to TRBD2. Germline-derived CDR1 and CDR2 are SSHAT and FNYEAQ (reference sequence). CDR3 length: 20 residues. Here the CDR3 DNA reads TGTGCTAGCAGCCCCGGGAGCTTAGCGGGAGTGCCACGGGTCCGGGAGACCCAGTACTTC. Amino acids: CASSPGSLAGVPRVRETQYF.

J is TRBJ2-3 and V is TRBV11-2; D is possibly TRBD1 (5 bases). CDR3 size: 17 residues. The germline gives CDR1 SGHAT, CDR2 FQNNGV. The V end lost 4 bases, the J end lost 2 bases, and 19 bases lay between the germline ends. CDR3: CASSSRQQLYPTDTQYF. For the CDR3, the DNA is TGTGCCAGCAGCTCGAGACAGCAGTTATATCCCACAGATACGCAGTATTTT.

The chain links TRBV30 to TRBJ1-2, with 7 bases lining up with TRBD1. V lost 3 bases and J lost 7; bases outside the gene matches: 14. The germline V gene encodes CDR1 GTSNPN and CDR2 SVGIG (reference sequence). CDR3 length: 15 residues. The CDR3 sequence is CAWSILSTGKGGYTF. In DNA, the CDR3 is TGTGCCTGGAGCATTTTGTCGACAGGGAAGGGTGGCTACACCTTC.

This chain connects TRBV21-1 to TRBJ2-4; the table gives TRBD1 as D, unverified against the DNA. TRBV21-1 is a pseudogene locus. The CDR3 spans 15 residues. This CDR3 reads CASSGNRDWVNIQYF. As DNA, the CDR3 is TGTGCCAGCAGCGGAAACAGGGATTGGGTTAACATTCAGTACTTC.

The chain uses TRBV5-4 and TRBJ2-7; TRBD2 is a possible D gene (6 bases). CDR3 length equals 17 residues. The V end was cut by 0 bases, the J end by 0 bases, with 16 bases between. CDR1 is SGHNT, CDR2 YYREEE, per germline (reference sequence). DNA for the CDR3: TGTGCCAGCAGCTTGGGTGCCGGGACTCCCCACTCCTACGAGCAGTACTTC. It is translated as CASSLGAGTPHSYEQYF.

The genes are TRBV19 and TRBJ1-2; 11 bases agree with TRBD1. This CDR3 is 15 amino acids long. With 3 bases clipped from V and 3 bases from J, the junction kept 3 bases outside the gene matches. CDR1 is LNHDA and CDR2 is SQIVND in the germline V gene (reference sequence). In DNA form, the CDR3 reads TGTGCCAGTAGTATTGGACAGGGGGCCCACTATGGCTACACCTTC. This codes for CASSIGQGAHYGYTF.

The chain combines TRBV28 with TRBJ1-2; possible D gene TRBD1, 5 bases. This CDR3 region has 15 residues. Germline V CDR1 and CDR2: MDHEN, SYDVKM. Trimming cost V 7 bases and J 8 bases, with 23 bases left between them. Here the CDR3 DNA reads TGTGCCAGCACCCCAGGCGAAGGACACCGGAGAGGCTACACCTTC. It translates to CASTPGEGHRRGYTF.

This chain joins TRBV27 and TRBJ2-5; the D gene is possibly TRBD1 (6 bases). The CDR3 length is 12 residues. Trimming shortened V by 8 bases and J by 4 bases, and 11 bases separated the two germline ends. Germline CDR1 is MNHEY and CDR2 is SMNVEV (reference sequence). The CDR3 sequence is CASGSRGETQYF. The DNA for the CDR3 is TGTGCCAGCGGAAGCAGGGGAGAGACCCAGTACTTC.

This chain links TRBV6-2 or TRBV6-3 with TRBJ2-5; 7 bases match TRBD2. The V segment lost 5 bases and the J segment 2 bases; nucleotides outside the gene matches: 5. The germline V gene encodes CDR1 MNHEY and CDR2 SVGEGT. CDR3 length: 14 amino acids. CDR3 protein: CASSLSAGQETQYF. CDR3 DNA: TGTGCCAGCAGTCTGTCAGCGGGACAAGAGACCCAGTACTTC.

The chain employs TRBV5-1 and TRBJ1-1; D call uncertain. Germline V lookup: CDR1 SGHRS, CDR2 YFSETQ. V dropped 0 bases and J dropped 3 bases, with 6 bases sitting between them. The CDR3 contains 13 residues. The CDR3 protein is CASSLGEHTEAFF. The DNA of the CDR3 is TGCGCCAGCAGCTTGGGCGAGCACACTGAAGCTTTCTTT.

The rearrangement joins TRBV9 to TRBJ1-1, with TRBD1 as a possible D gene (5 bases). There are 13 residues in the CDR3. CDR1 and CDR2 (germline): SGDLS, YYNGEE. V was cut by 3 bases and J by 4 bases, with 10 bases left in between. Here the CDR3 reads CASSAQRGTEAFF. CDR3 DNA sequence: TGTGCCAGCAGCGCGCAAAGGGGCACTGAAGCTTTCTTT. Variable domain in full (rest from reference TRBV9 and TRBJ1-1): DSGVTQTPKHLITATGQRVTLRCSPRSGDLSVYWYQQSLDQGLQFLIQYYNGEERAKGNILERFSAQQFPDLHSELNLSSLELGDSALYFCASSAQRGTEAFFGQGTRLTVV.

The chain joins TRBV7-6 to TRBJ1-1; 7 bases are shared with TRBD1. CDR1 is SGHVS and CDR2 is FNYEAQ in the germline V gene. The CDR3 is 17 residues long. The V gene end was trimmed by 0 bases and the J gene end by 5 bases; junction bases not matched to a gene: 12. The CDR3 nucleotides are TGTGCCAGCAGCTTAGCCCCGGGACAGTCGGGTGTTACTGAAGCTTTCTTT. It yields the protein CASSLAPGQSGVTEAFF.

V is TRBV4-3 and J is TRBJ2-1, with 11 bases identical to TRBD2. Germline values: CDR1 LGHNA, CDR2 YSLEER. The CDR3 sequence is 18 residues long. With V trimmed by 1 base and J by 0 bases, 5 bases remained unmatched. The CDR3 DNA reads as TGCGCCAGCAGCCAAGGACTAGCGGGATTCAACTCCTACAATGAGCAGTTCTTC. Translated, it gives CASSQGLAGFNSYNEQFF.

The chain couples TRBV14 to TRBJ2-3; unclear D gene. The CDR3 consists of 15 residues. Trimming cost V 6 bases and J 0 bases, with 13 bases left between them. Germline CDR1 is SGHDN and CDR2 is FVKESK. The CDR3 DNA is TGTGCCAGCAGGGGTATGACTTCTAGCACAGATACGCAGTATTTT. Translated: CASRGMTSSTDTQYF.

The chain carries TRBV7-6 and TRBJ2-7; maybe TRBD2 (6 bases). Germline V CDR1 and CDR2: SGHVS, FNYEAQ. V was pared by 3 bases and J by 4 bases, with 13 bases between. The CDR3 is made up of 14 amino acids. The CDR3 DNA sequence: TGTGCCAGCAGCTTTGGAGACGGGGGATACGAGCAGTACTTC. Its translation is CASSFGDGGYEQYF.

This clone was recorded only once. This chain links TRBV19 with TRBJ1-2, with D possibly TRBD1 on 6 matching bases. V lost 6 bases to trimming and J lost 7 bases, with 21 bases between them. This CDR3 is built from 15 residues. Germline V CDR1 and CDR2: LNHDA, SQIVND (reference sequence). Here the CDR3 reads CASSPGTRGIGGYTF. CDR3 DNA sequence: TGTGCCAGTAGCCCGGGGACCAGGGGCATTGGTGGCTACACCTTC.

This rearrangement joins TRBV6-1 to TRBJ2-7, with D uncertain. V shed 3 bases and J shed 6 bases, with 6 bases lying between them. The CDR3 extends over 11 amino acids. Germline V gene data show CDR1 as MNHNS and CDR2 as SASEGT. The CDR3 region has the DNA TGTGCCAGCAGTGACAGGCGCGAGCAGTACTTC. Translating it yields CASSDRREQYF.

This clone was detected a few times. The chain couples TRBV6-5 to TRBJ1-4, with D possibly TRBD1 on 5 matching bases. Trimming removed 0 bases from V and 7 bases from J, with 15 bases in between. There are 16 residues in the CDR3. Germline CDR1 and CDR2: MNHEY and SVGAGI. This CDR3 reads CASSYSMWGVGEKLFF. CDR3 sequence (DNA): TGTGCCAGCAGTTACTCGATGTGGGGGGTTGGTGAAAAACTGTTTTTT.

The V call is TRBV28, the J call TRBJ2-1, with D unresolved. The CDR3 runs to 15 residues. CDR1 and CDR2 (germline): MDHEN, SYDVKM. V dropped 6 bases and J dropped 9 bases, with 21 bases sitting between them. The CDR3 coding sequence is TGTGCCAGCAGCCCGGTTGAGGCCCACCTGGGTGAGCAGTTCTTC. It specifies CASSPVEAHLGEQFF.

The chain has TRBV9 and TRBJ1-2, with D maybe TRBD1 (5 bases). The germline CDR1 and CDR2 sequences are SGDLS and YYNGEE. CDR3 length: 13 amino acids. V was clipped by 1 base and J by 1 base, with 5 bases between them. The CDR3 sequence: CASSVQGNYGYTF. The CDR3 coding sequence is TGTGCCAGCAGCGTACAGGGTAACTATGGCTACACCTTC. The whole variable domain, remainder taken from reference TRBV9 and TRBJ1-2, is DSGVTQTPKHLITATGQRVTLRCSPRSGDLSVYWYQQSLDQGLQFLIQYYNGEERAKGNILERFSAQQFPDLHSELNLSSLELGDSALYFCASSVQGNYGYTFGSGTRLTVV.

The V gene is TRBV5-6, the J gene TRBJ1-2; TRBD1 aligns across 8 bases. This CDR3 is 13 amino acids long. Germline V gene lookup returns CDR1 SGHDT and CDR2 YYEEEE. V shed 2 bases, J shed 4 bases, and the junction held 1 base outside the gene matches. The CDR3, as DNA: TGTGCCAGCAGCTTCCAGGGGGCCTATGGCTACACCTTC. Encoded protein: CASSFQGAYGYTF.

The chain recombines TRBV5-1 with TRBJ2-1; D is unclear. CDR3 length: 13 residues. CDR1 SGHRS and CDR2 YFSETQ come from the germline V gene. V was shortened by 0 bases and J by 5 bases, with 6 bases between the two germline ends. CDR3 in DNA: TGCGCCAGCAGCTTGGGGCAGGACAATGAGCAGTTCTTC. Residues: CASSLGQDNEQFF.

This clone has a single count. This chain connects TRBV7-2 to TRBJ1-5, with D possibly matching TRBD1 (6 bases). The CDR3 is 15 amino acids. Germline V CDR1 and CDR2: SGHTA, FQGNSA. Trimming left V 1 base short and J 9 bases short, with 16 bases between. The CDR3 is CASSLGSTQGGPQHF. DNA for the CDR3: TGTGCCAGCAGCTTAGGGTCAACCCAAGGGGGGCCCCAGCATTTT.

The chain combines TRBV6-6 with TRBJ2-1, with 8 positions matching TRBD2. There are 15 residues in the CDR3. Germline V gene sequence: CDR1 MNHNY, CDR2 SVGAGI (reference sequence). J gave up 8 bases and V 6 bases, and 12 bases lay outside the gene matches. CDR3: CASRTGLAGTYEQFF. The CDR3 region has the DNA TGTGCCAGCAGAACCGGGTTAGCGGGAACCTATGAGCAGTTCTTC.

This chain joins TRBV6-4 and TRBJ1-4; D is undetermined. The CDR3 has 14 residues. CDR1 MRHNA and CDR2 SNTAGT come from the germline V gene. Trimming stripped 3 bases from V and 5 bases from J, with 10 bases between. The CDR3: CASSEWPGNEKLFF. The DNA of the CDR3 is TGTGCCAGCAGTGAGTGGCCCGGGAATGAAAAACTGTTTTTT.

The chain combines TRBV15 with TRBJ1-5; D is ambiguous. V lost 5 bases and J 7 bases, leaving 12 bases between the germline ends. Germline values: CDR1 LNHNV, CDR2 YYDKDF (reference sequence). The CDR3 is 13 residues long. The CDR3 region is CATSEAQRQPQHF. Written as DNA, the CDR3 is TGTGCCACCAGCGAGGCACAAAGACAGCCCCAGCATTTT.

The chain couples TRBV27 to TRBJ1-5, with TRBD1 identical over 9 bases. V was pared by 3 bases and J by 7 bases, with 4 bases of the junction left unmatched. This CDR3 region has 14 residues. Germline V gene sequence: CDR1 MNHEY, CDR2 SMNVEV (reference sequence). Here the CDR3 DNA reads TGTGCCAGCAGTTTTGGGACAGGGAGCCAGCCCCAGCATTTT. Protein sequence: CASSFGTGSQPQHF.

The CDR3 DNA reads TGTGCCAGCAGCCAACAGCTAGGGGGGGGCCTGCTCCTAGCGGGAGCACGGAACGAGCAGTACTTC. As protein: CASSQQLGGGLLLAGARNEQYF. J is TRBJ2-7 and V is TRBV3-1 (or the pseudogene TRBV3-2); 10 nucleotides line up with TRBD2. This CDR3 has 22 residues. Germline V CDR1 and CDR2: LGHDT, YNNKEL (reference sequence). V was pared by 2 bases and J by 5 bases, with 27 bases of the junction left unmatched.